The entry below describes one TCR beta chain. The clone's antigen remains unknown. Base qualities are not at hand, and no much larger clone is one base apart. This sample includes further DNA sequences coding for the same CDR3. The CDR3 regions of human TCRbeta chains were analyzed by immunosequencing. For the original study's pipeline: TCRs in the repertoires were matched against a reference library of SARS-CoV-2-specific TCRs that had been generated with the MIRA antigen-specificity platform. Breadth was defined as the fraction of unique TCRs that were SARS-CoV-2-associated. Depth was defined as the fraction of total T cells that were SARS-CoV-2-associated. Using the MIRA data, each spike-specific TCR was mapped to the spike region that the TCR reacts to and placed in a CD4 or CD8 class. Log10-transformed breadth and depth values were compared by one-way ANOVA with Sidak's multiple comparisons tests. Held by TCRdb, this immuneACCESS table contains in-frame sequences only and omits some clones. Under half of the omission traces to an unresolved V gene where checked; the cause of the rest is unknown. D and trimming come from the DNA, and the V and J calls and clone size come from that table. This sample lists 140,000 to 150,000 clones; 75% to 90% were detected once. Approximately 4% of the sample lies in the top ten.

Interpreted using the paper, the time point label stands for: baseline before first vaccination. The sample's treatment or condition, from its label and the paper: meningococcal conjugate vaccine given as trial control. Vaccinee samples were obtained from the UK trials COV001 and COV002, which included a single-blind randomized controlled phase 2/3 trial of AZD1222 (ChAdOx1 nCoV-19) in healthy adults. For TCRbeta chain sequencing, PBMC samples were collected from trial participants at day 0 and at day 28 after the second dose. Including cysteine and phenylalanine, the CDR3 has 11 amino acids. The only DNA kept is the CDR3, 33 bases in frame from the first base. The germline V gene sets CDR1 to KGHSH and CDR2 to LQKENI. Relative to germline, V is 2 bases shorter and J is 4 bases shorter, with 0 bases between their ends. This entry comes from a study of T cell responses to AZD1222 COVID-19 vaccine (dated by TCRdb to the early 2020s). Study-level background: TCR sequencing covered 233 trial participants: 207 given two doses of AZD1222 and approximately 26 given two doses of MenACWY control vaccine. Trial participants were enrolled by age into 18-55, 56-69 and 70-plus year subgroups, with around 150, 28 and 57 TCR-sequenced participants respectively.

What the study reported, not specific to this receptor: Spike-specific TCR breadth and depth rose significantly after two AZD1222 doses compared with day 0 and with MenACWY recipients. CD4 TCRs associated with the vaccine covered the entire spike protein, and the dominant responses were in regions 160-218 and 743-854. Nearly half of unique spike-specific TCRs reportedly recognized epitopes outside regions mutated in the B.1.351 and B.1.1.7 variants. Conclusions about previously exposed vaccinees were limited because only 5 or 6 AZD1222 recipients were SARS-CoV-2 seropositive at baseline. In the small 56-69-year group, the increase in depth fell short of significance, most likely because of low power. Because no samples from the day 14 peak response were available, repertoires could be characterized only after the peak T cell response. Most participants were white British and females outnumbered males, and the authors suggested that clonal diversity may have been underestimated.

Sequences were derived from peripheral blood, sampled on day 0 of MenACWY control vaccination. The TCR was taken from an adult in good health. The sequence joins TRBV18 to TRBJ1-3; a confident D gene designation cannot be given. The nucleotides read TGTGCCAGCTCACCAGGAAACACCATATATTTT. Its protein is CASSPGNTIYF.